One and the same sample provided the 22 T cell receptor beta chains below, sequenced in a study of blood T cell repertoires in COVID-19. Assay used: immunoSEQ multiplex PCR; TCRdb lists only in-frame clones, some missing. The sample shows about 390,000 clones, more than 75% of them seen only once. Sequenced: peripheral blood. The receptors derive from a woman in her fifties or sixties with COVID-19, enrolled during active disease.

The chain links TRBV2 to TRBJ1-5; TRBD1 aligns across 7 bases. J was trimmed by 6 bases and V by 1 base; bases with no gene match: 3. The germline V gene has CDR1 SNHLY and CDR2 FYNNEI. CDR3 length: 14 residues. CDR3 DNA: TGTGCCAGCAGTGAAGGACAGGGACCTCAGCCCCAGCATTTT. It specifies CASSEGQGPQPQHF.

The chain recombines TRBV5-1 with TRBJ2-7, with TRBD1 matching 7 bases. The CDR3 length is 14 residues. The V gene's germline CDR1 is SGHRS and CDR2 YFSETQ. V trimming: 2 bases; J trimming: 3 bases; junction bases outside the gene matches: 5. CDR3 amino acids: CASSLGTVNYEQYF. As DNA, the CDR3 is TGCGCCAGCAGCTTAGGGACAGTAAACTACGAGCAGTACTTC.

The V and J genes are TRBV12-3 or TRBV12-4 and TRBJ1-5, with a tentative D call TRBD1 (6 bases). Trimming cost V 5 bases and J 7 bases, with 12 bases left between them. The CDR3 spans 13 residues. The chain's CDR3 is CASSIQGSQPQHF. CDR3 nucleotides: TGTGCCAGCAGTATACAGGGAAGCCAGCCCCAGCATTTT.

The chain links TRBV4-1 to TRBJ2-1; 12 bases match TRBD2. There are 14 residues in the CDR3. The trim removed 1 base at V and 8 bases at J, leaving 0 bases unmatched. CDR1 is MGHRA, CDR2 YSYEKL, per germline. Written as DNA, the CDR3 is TGCGCCAGCAGCCAAGGACTAGCGGGGGATGAGCAGTTCTTC. This codes for CASSQGLAGDEQFF.

This rearrangement joins TRBV7-2 to TRBJ2-1; 10 nucleotides align to TRBD2. CDR3 length: 15 residues. CDR1 is SGHTA, CDR2 FQGNSA, per germline. The J segment lost 9 bases and the V segment lost 6 bases, leaving 11 bases of the junction unmatched. CDR3: CASSFSGGGLGEQFF. For the CDR3, the DNA is TGTGCCAGCAGTTTCAGCGGGGGGGGGCTAGGTGAGCAGTTCTTC.

The rearrangement uses TRBV19 and TRBJ1-2, with unresolved D. V lost 0 bases to trimming and J lost 7 bases, with 18 bases between them. The CDR3 totals 16 residues. Germline CDR1 LNHDA, CDR2 SQIVND (reference sequence). The CDR3 sequence: CASSIEARGIGGGYTF. CDR3 DNA sequence: TGTGCCAGTAGTATAGAGGCGAGAGGGATTGGCGGTGGCTACACCTTC.

Regarding this clone: This same CDR3 is encoded by further DNA sequences in the sample. The chain carries TRBV5-1 and TRBJ2-1, with D uncertain. CDR1 SGHRS and CDR2 YFSETQ come from the germline V gene. Trimming removed 0 bases from V and 2 bases from J, with 6 bases in between. The CDR3 spans 14 residues. The CDR3: CASSLGGAYNEQFF. The CDR3 DNA follows: TGCGCCAGCAGCTTGGGCGGAGCCTACAATGAGCAGTTCTTC.

This chain connects TRBV3-1 (or the pseudogene TRBV3-2) to TRBJ1-6, with D perhaps TRBD1 (5 bases). The CDR3 sequence is 14 residues long. Germline loops: CDR1 LGHDT, CDR2 YNNKEL (reference sequence). The germline V and J ends were trimmed by 8 bases and 7 bases, with 15 bases remaining between them. The CDR3 region is CASASQGRNSPLHF. The CDR3 DNA is TGTGCCAGCGCGAGCCAGGGTAGGAATTCACCCCTCCACTTT.

This clone was detected only a few times. This sample also contains other DNA sequences that code for the same CDR3. The chain is built from TRBV2 and TRBJ1-2; TRBD1 matches 7 bases. The CDR3 totals 13 residues. Trimming took 6 bases from V and 1 from J; bases not matched to a gene: 2. Germline CDR1 reads SNHLY; CDR2 reads FYNNEI. For the CDR3, the DNA is TGTGCCAGCAGCGGGGACAGTAACTATGGCTACACCTTC. Protein sequence: CASSGDSNYGYTF.

This sequence joins TRBV19 and TRBJ1-2; 8 nucleotides match TRBD1. The CDR3 extends over 15 amino acids. Germline V lookup: CDR1 LNHDA, CDR2 SQIVND (reference sequence). V shed 6 bases and J 6 bases; nucleotides not matched to a gene: 12. In DNA, the CDR3 is TGTGCCAGTAGCCGACAGGGGTCCGTACCTAATGGCTACACCTTC. It codes for CASSRQGSVPNGYTF.

The J gene is TRBJ2-7, the V gene TRBV14; 7 bases agree with TRBD1. Trimming removed 2 bases from V and 5 bases from J; junction bases left unmatched: 6. The CDR3 spans 14 residues. From germline, CDR1 is SGHDN and CDR2 FVKESK. The CDR3 nucleotides read TGTGCCAGCAGCCAATACTACAGGGGTCACGAGCAGTACTTC. Amino acid sequence: CASSQYYRGHEQYF.

As concerns this clone: Since a much larger clone is just one base distant, this may be a read error. Distinct nucleotide sequences in the sample also encode this CDR3. This chain connects TRBV2 to TRBJ1-5; D perhaps matches TRBD1 (6 bases). The ends were cut back, 3 bases at V and 0 bases at J, with 9 bases in the middle. CDR3 size: 15 residues. Germline CDR1 SNHLY, CDR2 FYNNEI. CDR3 loop: CASSDRGYSNQPQHF. The CDR3 DNA sequence: TGTGCCAGCAGTGACAGGGGATATAGCAATCAGCCCCAGCATTTT.

The CDR3 nucleotides are TGTGCCAGCAGCTATCAACGACAGGGGGGTATCTATGGCTACACCTTC. Its translation is CASSYQRQGGIYGYTF. V usage is TRBV28 and J usage is TRBJ1-2; 9 bases agree with TRBD1. Trimming took 6 bases from V and 4 from J; bases not matched to a gene: 12. The CDR3 consists of 16 residues. Germline values: CDR1 MDHEN, CDR2 SYDVKM.

The chain links TRBV6-5 to TRBJ1-3; D is perhaps TRBD1 (5 bases). The CDR3 spans 13 residues. The V gene lost 11 bases and the J gene lost 3 bases, with 14 bases spanning the gap. Germline V CDR1 and CDR2: MNHEY, SVGAGI. The CDR3 DNA is TGTGCCGTACAGGTTGTGGGTGGAAACACCATATATTTT. Translated, it gives CAVQVVGGNTIYF.

This chain uses TRBV7-9 with TRBJ2-5; 8 bases agree with TRBD1. The J segment lost 4 bases and the V segment lost 6 bases, leaving 4 bases of the junction unmatched. This CDR3 spans 13 amino acids. Germline CDR1 reads SEHNR; CDR2 reads FQNEAQ (reference sequence). The chain's CDR3 is CASSRTGGETQYF. The DNA for the CDR3 is TGTGCCAGCAGTCGTACAGGGGGAGAGACCCAGTACTTC.

The CDR3 is CASSLGQAQETQYF. The CDR3 DNA is TGTGCCAGCAGCCTGGGACAGGCACAAGAGACCCAGTACTTC. The gene calls are TRBV5-4 and TRBJ2-5; 8 nucleotides align to TRBD1. The V segment lost 4 bases and the J segment 2 bases; nucleotides outside the gene matches: 4. The CDR3 extends over 14 amino acids. Germline CDR1 is SGHNT and CDR2 is YYREEE (reference sequence).

V and J are TRBV5-1 and TRBJ1-2; 7 bases map to TRBD1. Trimming at V came to 3 bases and at J to 5 bases, leaving 13 bases not matched to a gene. The germline V gene encodes CDR1 SGHRS and CDR2 YFSETQ. This CDR3 is built from 16 residues. The CDR3 DNA reads TGCGCCAGCAGCTGGCGGACAGGCGCGGCCGGATATGGCTACACCTTC. This sequence encodes CASSWRTGAAGYGYTF.

The chain links TRBV5-6 to TRBJ1-6; no clear D. The CDR3 has 16 amino acids. Germline CDR1 and CDR2: SGHDT and YYEEEE. The V and J ends lost 3 bases and 8 bases respectively, with 18 bases between them. CDR3 loop: CASSSGPRSTHSPLHF. The CDR3 DNA reads TGTGCCAGCAGCTCCGGTCCCCGGTCAACTCATTCACCCCTCCACTTT.

In its sample, this clone was seen once. The chain has TRBV4-1 and TRBJ2-5; TRBD2 might be the D (7 bases). Per the germline V gene, CDR1 is MGHRA and CDR2 is YSYEKL. The CDR3 sequence is 17 residues long. Deletions cut 2 bases from V and 5 bases from J, with 21 bases between. This CDR3 is CASSQTSGGLEWETQYF. In nucleotides, the CDR3 is TGCGCCAGCAGCCAAACCTCGGGGGGCTTGGAGTGGGAGACCCAGTACTTC.

This clone occurred a few times. The chain is built from TRBV13 and TRBJ2-5, with a weak D call TRBD1 (6 bases). The CDR3 covers 14 residues. V was cut by 5 bases and J by 1 base, with 11 bases left in between. Per germline, CDR1 PRHDT and CDR2 FYEKMQ (reference sequence). The CDR3 bases are TGTGCCAGCAGCCCCCGGGACACCCAAGAGACCCAGTACTTC. This encodes CASSPRDTQETQYF.

The V and J genes are TRBV6-6 and TRBJ1-5, with 11 nucleotides matching TRBD1. The CDR3 has 15 residues. With V trimmed by 6 bases and J by 5 bases, 6 bases remained unmatched. Germline values: CDR1 MNHNY, CDR2 SVGAGI (reference sequence). Written as DNA, the CDR3 is TGTGCCAGCAGGGGGGGACAGGGGGGTTATCAGCCCCAGCATTTT. Protein product: CASRGGQGGYQPQHF.

This chain connects TRBV6-5 to TRBJ1-1, with a tentative D call TRBD1 (6 bases). The CDR3 sequence is 13 residues long. Trimming removed 4 bases from V and 8 bases from J, with 14 bases in between. CDR1 and CDR2 (germline): MNHEY, SVGAGI. The CDR3 spells CASSSTQGLEAFF. CDR3 sequence (DNA): TGTGCCAGCAGTTCGACACAGGGTTTGGAAGCTTTCTTT.